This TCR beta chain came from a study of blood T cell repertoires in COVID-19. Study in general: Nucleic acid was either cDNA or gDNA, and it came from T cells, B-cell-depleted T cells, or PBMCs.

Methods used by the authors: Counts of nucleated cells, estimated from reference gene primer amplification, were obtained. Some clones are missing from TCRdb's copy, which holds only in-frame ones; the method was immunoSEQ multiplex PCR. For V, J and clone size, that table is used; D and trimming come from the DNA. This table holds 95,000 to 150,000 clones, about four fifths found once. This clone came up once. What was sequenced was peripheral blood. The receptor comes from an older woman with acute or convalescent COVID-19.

CDR3 sequence reads: CASSWGQGGLAYGYTF. DNA of the CDR3: TGTGCCAGCAGCTGGGGACAGGGGGGCCTTGCCTATGGCTACACCTTC. J is TRBJ1-2 and V is TRBV5-6; TRBD1 agrees at 11 bases. CDR1 and CDR2 (germline): SGHDT, YYEEEE. V was pared by 3 bases and J by 4 bases, with 8 bases of the junction left unmatched. There are 16 residues in the CDR3.